This T cell receptor (beta chain) was captured in a study of blood T cell dynamics during melanoma immunotherapy. Study-wide context: First-line therapy was either pembrolizumab or nivolumab with ipilimumab for metastatic melanoma.

Comment on this clone: The antigen remains unidentified.

Germline CDR1 MDHEN, CDR2 SYDVKM. There are 15 residues in the CDR3. V lost 5 bases to trimming and J lost 2 bases, with 15 bases between them. General study findings and limits: The study could not tell melanoma-specific clones from general immune activation.

Described time point: week 3, after first cycle of checkpoint inhibitor. Every bulk PBMC sample received the same 350 ng of DNA. Sequenced by immunoSEQ multiplex PCR; TCRdb stores in-frame clones only, minus some. The table shows about 19,000 clones, with approximately 90% occurring only once. The rearrangement joins TRBV28 to TRBJ2-5, with D possibly being TRBD2 (5 bases). The specimen comprised blood, sampled from a patient treated with checkpoint blockade. The TCR was taken from a human donor with melanoma. CDR3 bases: TGTGCCAGCAGTCTCCCCCCCGGGATACAAGAGACCCAGTACTTC. It specifies CASSLPPGIQETQYF.